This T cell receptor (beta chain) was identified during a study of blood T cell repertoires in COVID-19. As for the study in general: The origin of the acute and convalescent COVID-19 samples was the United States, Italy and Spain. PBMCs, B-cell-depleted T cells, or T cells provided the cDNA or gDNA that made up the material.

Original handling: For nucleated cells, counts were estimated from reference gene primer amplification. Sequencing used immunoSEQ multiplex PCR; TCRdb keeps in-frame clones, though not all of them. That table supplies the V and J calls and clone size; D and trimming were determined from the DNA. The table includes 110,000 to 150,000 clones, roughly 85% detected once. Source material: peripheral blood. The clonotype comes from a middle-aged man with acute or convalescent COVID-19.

CDR3 coding DNA: TGTGCCATCAGTGATACAAGACAGGGGGCTATCTACGAGCAGTACTTC. Translated, it gives CAISDTRQGAIYEQYF. V and J are TRBV10-3 and TRBJ2-7, with 10 bases matching TRBD1. CDR3 length equals 16 residues. Losses at the gene ends were 3 bases for V and 3 bases for J; bases not matched to a gene: 8. Germline V CDR1 and CDR2: ENHRY, SYGVKD.